Listed here are 27 T cell receptor beta chains from one sample, sequenced in a study of T-cell reconstitution after alpha-beta-depleted transplantation in children. Unique molecular identifiers were incorporated when the TCRbeta library was constructed. MiXCR was run by TCRdb on the PCR reads, yielding one entry per CDR3 protein. Among 200,000 or so distinct CDR3 sequences listed, under 8.5% were seen once. The specimen was PBMCs, mostly from graft donor cells, collected 360 days after TCRalphabeta/CD19-depleted stem cell transplant. The receptors here all came from a male patient aged 2 to 10 who had a stem cell transplant for acute myeloid leukemia, so the T cells may come from the graft donor.

This rearrangement joins TRBV7-2 to TRBJ2-1; the D gene is possibly TRBD2 (6 bases). The CDR3 spans 16 residues. CDR1 is SGHTA and CDR2 is FQGNSA in the germline V gene. V lost 1 base to trimming and J lost 1 base, with 11 bases between them. CDR3 nucleotides: TGTGCCAGCAGCTTAGGTAGACGGGAGTCCTACAATGAGCAGTTCTTC. Amino acids: CASSLGRRESYNEQFF.

This clonotype has more than one count but fewer than ten. The gene calls are TRBV7-2 and TRBJ1-6; D is unresolved. The V gene's germline CDR1 is SGHTA and CDR2 FQGNSA. Trimming stripped 5 bases from V and 5 bases from J, with 16 bases between. The CDR3 runs to 16 residues. The CDR3 nucleotides are TGTGCCAGCAGCGCACACGCCTCGGCAAATAATTCACCCCTCCACTTT. Its protein is CASSAHASANNSPLHF.

The chain carries TRBV15 and TRBJ1-4, with TRBD1 matching over 7 bases. V dropped 4 bases and J dropped 4; count of bases not matched to a gene: 3. This CDR3 contains 14 residues. CDR1 is LNHNV, CDR2 YYDKDF, per germline (reference sequence). The CDR3 DNA sequence: TGTGCCACCAGCATAAGACAGGGTAATGAAAAACTGTTTTTT. Translating gives CATSIRQGNEKLFF. The variable domain in full, completed from reference TRBV15 and TRBJ1-4, reads DAMVIQNPRYQVTQFGKPVTLSCSQTLNHNVMYWYQQKSSQAPKLLFHYYDKDFNNEADTPDNFQSRRPNTSFCFLDIRSPGLGDTAMYLCATSIRQGNEKLFFGSGTQLSVL.

This clonotype was seen a few times. The chain combines TRBV20-1 with TRBJ2-2; 9 bases map to TRBD2. CDR1 and CDR2 (germline): DFQATT, SNEGSKA (reference sequence). The trim removed 6 bases at V and 7 bases at J, leaving 9 bases unmatched. The CDR3 consists of 14 residues. CDR3 in amino acids: CSAAAGGRYGELFF. CDR3 nucleotides: TGCAGTGCCGCGGCGGGGGGGCGGTACGGGGAGCTGTTTTTT.

With respect to this clonotype: The junction differs from germline at one of its ends, possibly a read error. This chain uses TRBV29-1 with TRBJ2-5; the match to TRBD1 covers 8 bases. The CDR3 contains 15 residues. Germline V gene data show CDR1 as SQVTM and CDR2 as ANQGSEA. The CDR3 reads CSVEAPDREQETPYF. The CDR3 DNA sequence: TGCAGCGTTGAGGCCCCGGACAGGGAACAAGAGACCCCGTACTTC.

At least ten counts were recorded for this clonotype. The chain employs TRBV27 and TRBJ2-1, with TRBD2 matching over 13 bases. This CDR3 has 16 residues. V shed 3 bases, J shed 7 bases, and the junction held 6 bases outside the gene matches. Germline lookup yields CDR1 MNHEY and CDR2 SMNVEV (reference sequence). The CDR3 region is CASSFRLAGGLNEQFF. CDR3 nucleotide sequence: TGTGCCAGCAGTTTCCGACTAGCGGGGGGATTAAATGAGCAGTTCTTC.

This clonotype was seen repeatedly, ten times or more. V gene TRBV24-1 combines with J gene TRBJ1-1; D uncertain. Trimming removed 3 bases from V and 3 bases from J, with 4 bases in between. This CDR3 contains 12 residues. Per the germline V gene, CDR1 is KGHDR and CDR2 is SFDVKD. Written as DNA, the CDR3 is TGTGCCACCAGTGATGGGGACACTGAAGCTTTCTTT. Its protein is CATSDGDTEAFF.

The V and J genes are TRBV12-3 or TRBV12-4 and TRBJ2-7; 12 bases are shared with TRBD1. Trimming took 6 bases from V and 5 from J; bases not matched to a gene: 8. This CDR3 is built from 15 residues. The CDR3 DNA follows: TGTGCCAGCAGCGCCTGTGGGACAGGGGGCGACGAGCAGTACGTC. Protein sequence: CASSACGTGGDEQYV.

This clonotype was detected many times. The CDR3 reads CASSPVPGVPGELFF. In DNA form, the CDR3 reads TGCGCCAGCAGCCCCGTACCCGGGGTCCCCGGGGAGCTGTTTTTT. The chain joins TRBV5-1 to TRBJ2-2, with a tentative D call TRBD2 (5 bases). The CDR3 runs 15 residues. V was shortened by 4 bases and J by 6 bases, with 16 bases between the two germline ends. Germline V gene sequence: CDR1 SGHRS, CDR2 YFSETQ.

The CDR3 protein is CASSLGRAWGDWNYEQYV. Here the CDR3 DNA reads TGCGCCAGCAGCTTGGGTAGGGCATGGGGGGACTGGAACTACGAGCAGTACGTC. This chain uses TRBV5-1 with TRBJ2-7; a weak D match, TRBD2 (6 bases). Between the trimmed V and J ends, which lost 0 bases and 3 bases, there was a span of 22 bases. Germline values: CDR1 SGHRS, CDR2 YFSETQ. This CDR3 is 18 amino acids long.

In its sample, this clonotype was seen many times. This chain connects TRBV12-3 or TRBV12-4 to TRBJ2-3, with TRBD2 matching 7 bases. CDR3 length: 14 amino acids. After removal of 4 bases from V and 1 base from J, the junction contained 2 bases not matched to a gene. The CDR3 spells CASSSRGGTDTQYF. The CDR3 coding sequence is TGTGCCAGCAGTTCCCGGGGGGGCACAGATACGCAGTATTTT.

This clonotype was seen a handful of times. The rearrangement links TRBV6-1 to TRBJ1-1, with a tentative D call TRBD1 (5 bases). V shed 7 bases and J shed 1 base, with 13 bases lying between them. The CDR3 has 14 residues. The germline V gene has CDR1 MNHNS and CDR2 SASEGT. The CDR3 here is CASIGAQRNTEAFF. CDR3 DNA: TGTGCCAGCATTGGGGCGCAGAGGAACACTGAAGCTTTCTTT.

This rearrangement joins TRBV12-3 or TRBV12-4 to TRBJ2-5; no firm D call. Trimming removed 2 bases from V and 1 base from J, with 11 bases in between. This CDR3 region has 15 residues. The CDR3 spells CASSLPPEVQETQYF. CDR3 nucleotide sequence: TGTGCCAGCAGTTTACCGCCTGAGGTCCAAGAGACCCAGTACTTC.

This clonotype turned up a few times. The chain employs TRBV7-2 and TRBJ1-5; a possible D gene is TRBD1 (5 bases). V lost 1 base and J 6 bases, leaving 13 bases between the germline ends. Germline assignment: CDR1 SGHTA and CDR2 FQGNSA. The CDR3 extends over 15 amino acids. The CDR3 DNA reads TGTGCCAGCAGCTTAGGGGGCCTATTGATTCAGCCCCAGCATTTT. It is translated as CASSLGGLLIQPQHF. The variable domain in full, with the rest retrieved from reference TRBV7-2 and TRBJ1-5, is GAGVSQSPSNKVTEKGKDVELRCDPISGHTALYWYRQSLGQGLEFLIYFQGNSAPDKSGLPSDRFSAERTGGSVSTLTIQRTQQEDSAVYLCASSLGGLLIQPQHFGDGTRLSIL.

V and J are TRBV5-1 and TRBJ1-3, with no clear D. The CDR3 loop spans 15 amino acids. Germline V gene lookup returns CDR1 SGHRS and CDR2 YFSETQ. Trimming took 0 bases from V and 0 from J, leaving 7 bases between them. CDR3 sequence: CASSLEGYSGNTIYF. The CDR3 DNA is TGCGCCAGCAGCTTGGAAGGGTACTCTGGAAACACCATATATTTT.

The chain is built from TRBV10-3 and TRBJ2-7, with 9 bases aligning to TRBD2. Germline CDR1 is ENHRY and CDR2 is SYGVKD. This CDR3 comprises 16 residues. V was pared by 7 bases and J by 1 base, with 11 bases of the junction left unmatched. CDR3: CAITKGLAVGSYEQYF. The DNA of the CDR3 is TGTGCCATCACCAAGGGACTAGCAGTGGGGTCCTACGAGCAGTACTTC.

J is TRBJ2-3 and V is TRBV4-2, with D possibly being TRBD2 (5 bases). Germline-derived CDR1 and CDR2 are LGHNA and YNFKEQ. Between the trimmed V and J ends, which lost 9 bases and 0 bases, there was a span of 22 bases. The CDR3 covers 17 residues. The CDR3 loop is CARGSRRRSTSTDTQYF. As DNA, the CDR3 is TGTGCCAGGGGCTCCCGACGGAGGTCAACTAGCACAGATACGCAGTATTTT.

This clonotype has only a few counts. CDR3 residues: CASSTGQGARNEQFF. As DNA, the CDR3 is TGTGCCAGCAGTACGGGACAGGGGGCGCGCAATGAGCAGTTCTTC. V usage is TRBV12-3 or TRBV12-4 and J usage is TRBJ2-1; 12 bases align to TRBD1. This CDR3 region has 15 residues. Unmatched junction bases numbered 5, after V lost 5 bases and J lost 6 bases.

This clonotype was observed a handful of times. This chain uses TRBV29-1 with TRBJ2-3, with D possibly being TRBD2 (5 bases). The CDR3 spans 13 residues. The germline CDR1 and CDR2 sequences are SQVTM and ANQGSEA. V dropped 6 bases and J dropped 2 bases, with 12 bases sitting between them. The CDR3: CSVVLALTDTQYF. CDR3 nucleotides: TGCAGCGTCGTCCTAGCCCTCACAGATACGCAGTATTTT.

A remark on this clonotype: This may stem from a read error, because a much larger clone lies one nucleotide away. The chain combines TRBV7-8 with TRBJ2-5, with a possible D match to TRBD2 (6 bases). The V gene's germline CDR1 is SGHVS and CDR2 FQNEAQ. The CDR3 is 15 residues long. V shed 3 bases and J shed 5 bases, with 16 bases lying between them. Here the CDR3 reads CASSFTRLVWETQYF. CDR3 sequence (DNA): TGTGCCAGCAGCTTTACGCGACTAGTCTGGGAGACCCAGTACTTC.

This clonotype was recorded a few times. J is TRBJ1-2 and V is TRBV9, with TRBD1 matching over 7 bases. The germline V gene has CDR1 SGDLS and CDR2 YYNGEE. The CDR3 has 14 amino acids. The ends lost 2 bases at V and 2 bases at J; junction bases unmatched: 3. Here the CDR3 reads CASSVGTENYGYTF. CDR3 DNA: TGTGCCAGCAGCGTCGGGACAGAGAACTATGGCTACACCTTC.

Only a few counts were recorded for this clonotype. This chain uses TRBV5-1 with TRBJ1-2, with TRBD1 matching over 9 bases. The germline V gene encodes CDR1 SGHRS and CDR2 YFSETQ. The V and J ends lost 5 bases and 4 bases, in that order; junction bases with no gene match: 9. The CDR3 is 15 residues long. The CDR3 loop reads CASSLQGAQSYGYTF. In DNA form, the CDR3 reads TGCGCCAGCAGTTTACAGGGGGCGCAGTCCTATGGCTACACCTTC.

This chain's CDR3 is CASSFNRDTDTQYF. As DNA, the CDR3 is TGTGCCAGCAGCTTCAACAGGGATACAGATACGCAGTATTTT. The chain has TRBV7-2 and TRBJ2-3, with D possibly TRBD1 on 6 matching bases. The CDR3 is 14 amino acids. CDR1 and CDR2 (germline): SGHTA, FQGNSA. Trimming removed 3 bases from V and 3 bases from J, with 10 bases in between.

The chain employs TRBV6-5 and TRBJ1-1; 7 bases fit TRBD1. The CDR3 has 15 residues. The germline gives CDR1 MNHEY, CDR2 SVGAGI. Losses at the gene ends were 4 bases for V and 4 bases for J; bases not matched to a gene: 9. DNA of the CDR3: TGTGCCAGCAGTTGGACACAGGGGTGGGCCACTGAAGCTTTCTTT. Its protein product is CASSWTQGWATEAFF.

Many counts were recorded for this clonotype. In DNA form, the CDR3 reads TGTGCCAGCAGATCCACAGACAGGGGGCACACTGAAGCTTTCTTT. This codes for CASRSTDRGHTEAFF. This rearrangement joins TRBV12-3 or TRBV12-4 to TRBJ1-1; 10 bases are a match to TRBD1. The junction had 7 bases not matched to a gene; V was cut back by 6 bases and J by 3 bases. This CDR3 has 15 amino acids.

This clonotype has more than one count but fewer than ten. The chain joins TRBV12-3 or TRBV12-4 to TRBJ2-5; D gene ambiguous. Between the trimmed V and J ends, which lost 4 bases and 1 base, there was a span of 10 bases. CDR3 size: 14 residues. Here the CDR3 reads CASSSSTTQETQYF. Here the CDR3 DNA reads TGTGCCAGCAGTTCCTCGACAACCCAAGAGACCCAGTACTTC.

This clonotype was picked up a small number of times. The V call is TRBV20-1, the J call TRBJ2-4; D possibly uses TRBD1 or TRBD2 (5 bases each). Germline V gives CDR1 DFQATT, CDR2 SNEGSKA (reference sequence). V gave up 6 bases and J gave up 1 base, with 16 bases separating them. The CDR3 is made up of 15 amino acids. The CDR3 nucleotides are TGCAGTGCCGACGACCCCAGGGAGGCCAAAAACATTCAGTACTTC. Protein product: CSADDPREAKNIQYF.